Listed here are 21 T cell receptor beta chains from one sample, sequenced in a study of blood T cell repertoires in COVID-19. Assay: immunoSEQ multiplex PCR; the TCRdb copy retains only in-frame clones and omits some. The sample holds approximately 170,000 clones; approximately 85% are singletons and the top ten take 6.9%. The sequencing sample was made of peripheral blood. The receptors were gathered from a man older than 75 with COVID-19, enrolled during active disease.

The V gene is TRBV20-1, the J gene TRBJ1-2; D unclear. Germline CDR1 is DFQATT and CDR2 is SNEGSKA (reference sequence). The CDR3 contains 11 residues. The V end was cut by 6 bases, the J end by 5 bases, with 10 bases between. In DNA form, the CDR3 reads TGCAGTGCCCCGGTCGGTTATGGCTACACCTTC. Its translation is CSAPVGYGYTF.

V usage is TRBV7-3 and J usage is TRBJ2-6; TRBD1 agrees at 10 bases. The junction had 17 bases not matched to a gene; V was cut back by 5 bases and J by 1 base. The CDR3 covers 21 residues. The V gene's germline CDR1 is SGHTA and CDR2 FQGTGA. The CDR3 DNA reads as TGTGCCAGCAGCCCGAAGCTGGGACAGGGGATTAAGTTTTCTGGGGCCAACGTCCTGACTTTC. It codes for CASSPKLGQGIKFSGANVLTF.

CDR3 sequence (DNA): TGCAGCGTTGCGGTTAGCGGGGGCGGTGAGCAGTTCTTC. Translated: CSVAVSGGGEQFF. This chain links TRBV29-1 with TRBJ2-1; 9 nucleotides align to TRBD2. V lost 4 bases, J lost 9 bases, and 7 bases stayed unmatched. CDR3 length: 13 residues. Germline loops: CDR1 SQVTM, CDR2 ANQGSEA.

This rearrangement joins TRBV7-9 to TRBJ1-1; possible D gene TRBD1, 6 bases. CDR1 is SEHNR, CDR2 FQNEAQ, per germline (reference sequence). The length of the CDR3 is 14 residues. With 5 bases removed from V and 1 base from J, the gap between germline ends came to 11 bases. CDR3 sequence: CASSPRTENTEAFF. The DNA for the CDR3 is TGTGCCAGCAGCCCCAGGACAGAGAACACTGAAGCTTTCTTT.

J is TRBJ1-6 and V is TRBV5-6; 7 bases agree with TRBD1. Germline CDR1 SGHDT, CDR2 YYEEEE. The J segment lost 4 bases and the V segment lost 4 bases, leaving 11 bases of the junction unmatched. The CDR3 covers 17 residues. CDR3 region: CASSASGTAPYNSPLHF. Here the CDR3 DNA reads TGTGCCAGCAGCGCGTCTGGGACAGCGCCTTATAATTCACCCCTCCACTTT.

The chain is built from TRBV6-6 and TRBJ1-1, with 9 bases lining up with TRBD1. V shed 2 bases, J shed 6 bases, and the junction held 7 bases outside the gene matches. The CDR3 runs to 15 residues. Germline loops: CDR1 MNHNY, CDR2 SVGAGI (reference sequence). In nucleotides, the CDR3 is TGTGCCAGCAGTTACGGTGGACAGGGGAGCCCTGAAGCTTTCTTT. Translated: CASSYGGQGSPEAFF.

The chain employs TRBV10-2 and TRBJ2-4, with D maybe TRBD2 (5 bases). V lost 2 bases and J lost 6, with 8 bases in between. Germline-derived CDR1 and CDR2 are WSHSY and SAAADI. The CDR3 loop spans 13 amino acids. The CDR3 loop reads CASSEGERNIQYF. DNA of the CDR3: TGCGCCAGCAGTGAGGGGGAGAGAAACATTCAGTACTTC.

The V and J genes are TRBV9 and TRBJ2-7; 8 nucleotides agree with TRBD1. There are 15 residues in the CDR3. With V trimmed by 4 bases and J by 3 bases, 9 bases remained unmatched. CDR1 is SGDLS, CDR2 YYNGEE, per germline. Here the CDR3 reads CASSPAGQANYEQYF. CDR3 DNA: TGTGCCAGCAGCCCCGCGGGACAGGCGAACTACGAGCAGTACTTC. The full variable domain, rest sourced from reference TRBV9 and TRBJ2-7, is DSGVTQTPKHLITATGQRVTLRCSPRSGDLSVYWYQQSLDQGLQFLIQYYNGEERAKGNILERFSAQQFPDLHSELNLSSLELGDSALYFCASSPAGQANYEQYFGPGTRLTVT.

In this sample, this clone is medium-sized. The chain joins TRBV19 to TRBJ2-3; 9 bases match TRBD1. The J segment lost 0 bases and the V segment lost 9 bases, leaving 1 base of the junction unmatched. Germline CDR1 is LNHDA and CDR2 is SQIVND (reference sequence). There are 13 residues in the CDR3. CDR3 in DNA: TGTGCCAGCGGGACAGGGAGCACAGATACGCAGTATTTT. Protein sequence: CASGTGSTDTQYF.

CDR3 sequence: CASSNPSGGTNEKLFF. In DNA, the CDR3 is TGTGCCAGCAGTAATCCATCGGGGGGAACTAATGAAAAACTGTTTTTT. The chain combines TRBV27 with TRBJ1-4; D may be TRBD1 (5 bases). Germline assignment: CDR1 MNHEY and CDR2 SMNVEV (reference sequence). The ends were cut back, 5 bases at V and 1 base at J, with 14 bases in the middle. This CDR3 comprises 16 residues.

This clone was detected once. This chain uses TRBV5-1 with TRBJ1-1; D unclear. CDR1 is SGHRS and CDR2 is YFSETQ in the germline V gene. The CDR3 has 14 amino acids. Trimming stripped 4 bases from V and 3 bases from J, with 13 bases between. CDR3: CASSPQDTYTEAFF. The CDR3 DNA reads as TGCGCCAGCAGCCCCCAAGACACTTACACTGAAGCTTTCTTT.

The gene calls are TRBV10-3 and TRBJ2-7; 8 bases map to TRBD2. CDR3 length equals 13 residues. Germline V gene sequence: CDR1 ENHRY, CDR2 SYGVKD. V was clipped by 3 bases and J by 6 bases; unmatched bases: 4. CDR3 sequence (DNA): TGTGCCATCAGTGACGGACTAGCTGGCGAGCAGTACTTC. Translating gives CAISDGLAGEQYF.

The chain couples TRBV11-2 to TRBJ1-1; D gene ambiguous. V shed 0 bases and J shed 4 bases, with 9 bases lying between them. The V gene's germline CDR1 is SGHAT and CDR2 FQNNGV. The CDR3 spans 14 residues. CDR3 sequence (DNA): TGTGCCAGCAGCTTAGAAAGGACTCTCACTGAAGCTTTCTTT. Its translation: CASSLERTLTEAFF.

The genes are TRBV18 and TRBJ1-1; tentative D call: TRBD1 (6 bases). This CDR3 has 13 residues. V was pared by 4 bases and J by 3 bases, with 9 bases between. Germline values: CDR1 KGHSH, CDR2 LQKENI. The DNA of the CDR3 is TGTGCCAGCTCACAGGACAGTTACACTGAAGCTTTCTTT. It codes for CASSQDSYTEAFF.

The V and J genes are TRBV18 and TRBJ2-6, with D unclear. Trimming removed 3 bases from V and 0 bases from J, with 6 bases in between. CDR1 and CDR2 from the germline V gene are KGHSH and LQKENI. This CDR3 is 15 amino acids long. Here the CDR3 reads CASSPGLSGANVLTF. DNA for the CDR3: TGTGCCAGCTCACCGGGCCTCTCTGGGGCCAACGTCCTGACTTTC.

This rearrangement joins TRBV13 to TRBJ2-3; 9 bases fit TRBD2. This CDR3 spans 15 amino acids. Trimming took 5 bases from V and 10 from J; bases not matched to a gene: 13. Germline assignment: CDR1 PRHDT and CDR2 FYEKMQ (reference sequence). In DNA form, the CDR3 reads TGTGCCAGCAGCCCCCGGGAAGTAGCGGGGGCCCCGCAGTATTTT. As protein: CASSPREVAGAPQYF.

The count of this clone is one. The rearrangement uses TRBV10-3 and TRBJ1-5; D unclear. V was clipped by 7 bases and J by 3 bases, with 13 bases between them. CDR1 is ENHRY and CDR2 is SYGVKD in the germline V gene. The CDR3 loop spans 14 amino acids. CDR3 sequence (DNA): TGTGCCATCAATCTGGTTCAGGTCAATCAGCCCCAGCATTTT. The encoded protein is CAINLVQVNQPQHF.

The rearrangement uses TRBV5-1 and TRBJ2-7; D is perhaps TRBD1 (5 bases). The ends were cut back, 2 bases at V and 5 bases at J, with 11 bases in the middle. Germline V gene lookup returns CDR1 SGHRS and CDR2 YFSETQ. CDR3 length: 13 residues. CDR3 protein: CASSFHRNDEQYF. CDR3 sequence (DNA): TGCGCCAGCAGCTTTCACAGGAATGACGAGCAGTACTTC.

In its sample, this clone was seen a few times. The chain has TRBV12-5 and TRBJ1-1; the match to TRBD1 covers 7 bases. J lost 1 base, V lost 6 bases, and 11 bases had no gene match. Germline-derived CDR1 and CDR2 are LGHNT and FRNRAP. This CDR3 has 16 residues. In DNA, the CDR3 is TGTGCTAGTGGGCTACCACAGGGGCAGAGGAACACTGAAGCTTTCTTT. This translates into CASGLPQGQRNTEAFF.

The CDR3 bases are TGTGCCAGCAGTGGGGAGTCCGCTTCACCCCTCCACTTT. This sequence encodes CASSGESASPLHF. V gene TRBV2 combines with J gene TRBJ1-6; no clear D gene. The CDR3 consists of 13 residues. V gave up 4 bases and J gave up 9 bases, with 10 bases separating them. Germline V CDR1 and CDR2: SNHLY, FYNNEI.

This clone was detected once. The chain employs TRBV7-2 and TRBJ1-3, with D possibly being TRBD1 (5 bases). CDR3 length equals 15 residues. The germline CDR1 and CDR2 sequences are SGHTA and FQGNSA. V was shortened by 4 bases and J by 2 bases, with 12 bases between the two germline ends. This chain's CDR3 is CASSSSGGTGNTIYF. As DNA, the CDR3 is TGTGCCAGCAGCTCCAGCGGGGGAACTGGAAACACCATATATTTT.